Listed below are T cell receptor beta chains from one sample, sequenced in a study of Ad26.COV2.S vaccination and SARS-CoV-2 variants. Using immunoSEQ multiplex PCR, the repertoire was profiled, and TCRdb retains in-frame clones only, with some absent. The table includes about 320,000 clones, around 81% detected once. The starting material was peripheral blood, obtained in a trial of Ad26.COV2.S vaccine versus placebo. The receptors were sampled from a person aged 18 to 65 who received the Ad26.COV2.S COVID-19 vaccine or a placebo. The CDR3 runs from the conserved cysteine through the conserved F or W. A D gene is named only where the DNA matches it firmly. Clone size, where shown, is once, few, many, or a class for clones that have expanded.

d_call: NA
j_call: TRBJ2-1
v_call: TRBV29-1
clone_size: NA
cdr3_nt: TGCAGCGTTCCGAAGGGGGGAAACAGGTCCTCCTACAATGAGCAGTTCTTC
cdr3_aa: CSVPKGGNRSSYNEQFF

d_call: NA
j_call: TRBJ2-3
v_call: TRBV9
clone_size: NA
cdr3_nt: TGTGCCAGCAGCGTAGCTCTCGGGGATACGCAGTATTTT
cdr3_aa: CASSVALGDTQYF

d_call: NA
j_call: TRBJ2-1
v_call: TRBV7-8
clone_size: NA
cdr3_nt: TGTGCCAGCAGCTTAGTTGGAGGGTCGGGAAATGAGCAGTTCTTC
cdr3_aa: CASSLVGGSGNEQFF

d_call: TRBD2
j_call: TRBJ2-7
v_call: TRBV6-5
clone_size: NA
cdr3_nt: TGTGCCACCGAGACTAGCGGGGGTCCCTACGAGCAGTACTTC
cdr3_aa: CATETSGGPYEQYF

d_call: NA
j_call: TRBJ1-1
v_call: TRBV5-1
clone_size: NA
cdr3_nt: TGCGCCAGCAGCTTGGCCAATGTTCCTGGGGTGCCAGCTTTCTTT
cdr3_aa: CASSLANVPGVPAFF

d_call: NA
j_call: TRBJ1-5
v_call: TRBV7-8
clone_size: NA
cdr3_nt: TGTGCCAGCAGCTTAGGACAGAAAGCTCAGCCCCAGCATTTT
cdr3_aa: CASSLGQKAQPQHF

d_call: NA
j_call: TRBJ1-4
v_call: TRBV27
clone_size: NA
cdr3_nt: TGTGCCAGCAGCCCCGGACAGACGTTTGCAACTAATGAAAAACTGTTTTTT
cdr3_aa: CASSPGQTFATNEKLFF

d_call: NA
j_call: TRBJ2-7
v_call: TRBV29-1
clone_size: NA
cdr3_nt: TGCAGCGCCCGGTCCCTATGGGGCTACGAGCAGTACTTC
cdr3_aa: CSARSLWGYEQYF

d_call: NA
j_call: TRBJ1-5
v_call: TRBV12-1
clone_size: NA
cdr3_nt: TGTGCCAGCAGCCCTCGGCAGGCAGGGGGCCATCAGCCCCAGCATTTT
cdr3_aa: CASSPRQAGGHQPQHF

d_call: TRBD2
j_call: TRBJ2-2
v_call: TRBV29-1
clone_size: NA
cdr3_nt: TGCAGCTATTTATCGAGCGGGAGTGTCGCCGGGGAGCTGTTTTTT
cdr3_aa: CSYLSSGSVAGELFF

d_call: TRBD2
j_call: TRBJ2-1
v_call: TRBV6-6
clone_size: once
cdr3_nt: TGTGCCAGCAGTTACTGGACTAGCGGGGGCGTAGGTGAGCAGTTCTTC
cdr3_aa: CASSYWTSGGVGEQFF

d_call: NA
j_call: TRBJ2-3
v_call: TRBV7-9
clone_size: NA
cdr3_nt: TGTGCCAGCAGCGACCCTAGGAGTCCGGATACGCAGTATTTT
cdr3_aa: CASSDPRSPDTQYF

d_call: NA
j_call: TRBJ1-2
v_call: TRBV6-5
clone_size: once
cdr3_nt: TGTGCCAGCAGATCGACAGGCGGTAACTATGGCTACACCTTC
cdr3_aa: CASRSTGGNYGYTF

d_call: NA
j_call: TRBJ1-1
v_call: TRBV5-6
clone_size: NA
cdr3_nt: TGTGCCAGCAGCTTGGCCGTGCAGAGGACTGAAGCTTTCTTT
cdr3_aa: CASSLAVQRTEAFF

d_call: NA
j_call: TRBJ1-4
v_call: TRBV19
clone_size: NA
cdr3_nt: TGTGCCAGTAGTAGAAAAACTAATGAAAAACTGTTTTTT
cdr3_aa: CASSRKTNEKLFF

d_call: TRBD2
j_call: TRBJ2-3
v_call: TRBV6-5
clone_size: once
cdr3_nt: TGTGCCAGCAAGCTAGCGGGGGGCACAGATACGCAGTATTTT
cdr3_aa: CASKLAGGTDTQYF

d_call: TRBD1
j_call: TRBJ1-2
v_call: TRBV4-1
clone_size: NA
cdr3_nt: TGCGCCAGCAGCCACCAACAGGGGAACTATGGCTACACCTTC
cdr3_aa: CASSHQQGNYGYTF

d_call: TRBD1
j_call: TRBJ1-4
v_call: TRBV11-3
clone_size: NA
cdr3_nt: TGTGCCAGCAGCGCCGGGACAGGGCCCTCACTGGTGGATGAAAAACTGTTTTTT
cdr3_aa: CASSAGTGPSLVDEKLFF

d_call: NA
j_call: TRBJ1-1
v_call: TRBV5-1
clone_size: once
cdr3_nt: TGCGCCAGCAGCCAAACCCTCCTTGGAAGGGGAGGTGGTGAAGCTTTCTTT
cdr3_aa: CASSQTLLGRGGGEAFF

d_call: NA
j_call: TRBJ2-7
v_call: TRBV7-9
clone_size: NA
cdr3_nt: TGTGCCAGCAGCCCACCATCAAAATACTACGAGCAGTACTTC
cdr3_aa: CASSPPSKYYEQYF

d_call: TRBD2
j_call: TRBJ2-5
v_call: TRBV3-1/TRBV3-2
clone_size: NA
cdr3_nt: TGTGCCAGCAACCTCATGGGCGGGGGGGAGACCCAGTACTTC
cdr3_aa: CASNLMGGGETQYF

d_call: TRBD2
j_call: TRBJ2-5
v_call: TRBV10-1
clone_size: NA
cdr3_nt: TGCGCCAGTGCCCCCGGGGGGGACGAAGAGACCCAGTACTTC
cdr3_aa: CASAPGGDEETQYF

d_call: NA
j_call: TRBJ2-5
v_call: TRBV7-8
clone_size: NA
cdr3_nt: TGTGCCAGCACTAAGACCCGGCGGGACGAGACCCAGTACTTC
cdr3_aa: CASTKTRRDETQYF

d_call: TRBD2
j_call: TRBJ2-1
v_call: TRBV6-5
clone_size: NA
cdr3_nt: TGTGCCGGGCGCTCTAGCGGCTACTACAATGAGCAGTTCTTC
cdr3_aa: CAGRSSGYYNEQFF

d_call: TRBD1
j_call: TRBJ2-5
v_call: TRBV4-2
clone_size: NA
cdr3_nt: TGTGCCAGCAGCCAAGTATCGGCGGGACAGGGCCAAGAGACCCAGTACTTC
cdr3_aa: CASSQVSAGQGQETQYF